The 20 T cell receptor beta chains in this list originate from one sample, sequenced in a study of T cells in localized non-small cell lung cancer. Clones were sequenced by immunoSEQ multiplex PCR, and TCRdb holds only the in-frame ones, with some missing. Of around 26,000 clones in the sample, roughly 80% were seen once. The sample in question was peripheral blood, obtained before any cancer treatment. Source of these receptors: a man aged 40-75 years with stage III squamous cell lung carcinoma.

This chain connects TRBV27 to TRBJ2-7, with 9 bases aligning to TRBD1. Germline assignment: CDR1 MNHEY and CDR2 SMNVEV (reference sequence). The CDR3 is 15 residues long. The trim removed 0 bases at V and 4 bases at J, leaving 4 bases unmatched. CDR3 nucleotides: TGTGCCAGCAGTTTATCACAGGGGGCTAGGTACGAGCAGTACTTC. This translates into CASSLSQGARYEQYF.

V is TRBV7-8 and J is TRBJ2-4; 8 bases map to TRBD2. Losses at the gene ends were 7 bases for V and 4 bases for J; bases not matched to a gene: 12. The germline gives CDR1 SGHVS, CDR2 FQNEAQ. This CDR3 contains 16 residues. The CDR3 sequence: CASNPFAGGGKNIQYF. DNA for the CDR3: TGTGCCAGCAACCCCTTTGCGGGGGGCGGAAAAAACATTCAGTACTTC.

CDR3: CAWSVLGYTEAFF. The CDR3 nucleotides are TGTGCCTGGAGTGTACTTGGTTACACTGAAGCTTTCTTT. The V gene is TRBV30, the J gene TRBJ1-1; no clear D gene. Germline-derived CDR1 and CDR2 are GTSNPN and SVGIG (reference sequence). The CDR3 runs to 13 residues. Trimming stripped 0 bases from V and 3 bases from J, with 8 bases between.

The chain has TRBV7-2 and TRBJ2-4; D assignment may be TRBD1 or TRBD2 (6 bases each). Germline-derived CDR1 and CDR2 are SGHTA and FQGNSA. This CDR3 contains 13 residues. Trimming left V 2 bases short and J 5 bases short, with 7 bases between. The CDR3 loop is CASSLRGENIQYF. The CDR3 DNA reads TGTGCCAGCAGCTTAAGGGGGGAAAACATTCAGTACTTC.

The V and J genes are TRBV30 and TRBJ1-2; possibly TRBD1 for D (5 bases). The V gene lost 3 bases and the J gene lost 2 bases, with 13 bases spanning the gap. The CDR3 runs to 14 residues. CDR1 is GTSNPN, CDR2 SVGIG, per germline (reference sequence). CDR3 in amino acids: CAWSRLGDNYGYTF. CDR3 sequence (DNA): TGTGCCTGGAGCCGACTGGGGGACAACTATGGCTACACCTTC.

V usage is TRBV11-1 and J usage is TRBJ2-1, with D perhaps TRBD2 (5 bases). The germline V gene has CDR1 SGHAT and CDR2 FQDESV (reference sequence). Trimming removed 1 base from V and 6 bases from J, with 10 bases in between. The CDR3 sequence is 14 residues long. This CDR3 reads CASSLGIGINEQFF. DNA of the CDR3: TGTGCCAGCAGCTTAGGTATCGGGATCAATGAGCAGTTCTTC.

The CDR3 spells CASSLSGGAAYNEQFF. The CDR3 bases are TGTGCCAGCAGTCTCTCCGGGGGGGCCGCGTACAATGAGCAGTTCTTC. J is TRBJ2-1 and V is TRBV6-4; 8 nucleotides line up with TRBD2. V lost 5 bases and J lost 4; bases outside the gene matches: 10. The CDR3 spans 16 residues. Germline V gene sequence: CDR1 MRHNA, CDR2 SNTAGT.

The chain combines TRBV5-1 with TRBJ2-3, with TRBD2 matching over 10 bases. The germline gives CDR1 SGHRS, CDR2 YFSETQ. Losses at the gene ends were 2 bases for V and 0 bases for J; bases not matched to a gene: 3. This CDR3 spans 16 amino acids. In DNA, the CDR3 is TGCGCCAGCAGCTTAAGGACTAGCGGTAGCACAGATACGCAGTATTTT. Its protein is CASSLRTSGSTDTQYF.

This clone has a handful of counts. The rearrangement joins TRBV19 to TRBJ2-2; D uncertain. This CDR3 has 14 residues. Germline CDR1 and CDR2: LNHDA and SQIVND (reference sequence). V lost 8 bases and J 3 bases, leaving 13 bases between the germline ends. CDR3 nucleotide sequence: TGTGCCAGTCGGCTCGGGCCGTACACCGGGGAGCTGTTTTTT. It is translated as CASRLGPYTGELFF.

The chain recombines TRBV14 with TRBJ2-3; D unclear. Germline V gene lookup returns CDR1 SGHDN and CDR2 FVKESK. V shed 3 bases and J shed 0 bases, with 13 bases lying between them. CDR3 length equals 16 residues. This CDR3 reads CASSQFGVDSTDTQYF. CDR3 DNA sequence: TGTGCCAGCAGCCAGTTCGGAGTCGATAGCACAGATACGCAGTATTTT.

The gene calls are TRBV6-5 and TRBJ2-1; no firm D call. The CDR3 contains 15 residues. V was cut by 5 bases and J by 0 bases, with 11 bases left in between. Germline-derived CDR1 and CDR2 are MNHEY and SVGAGI. Written as DNA, the CDR3 is TGTGCCAGCAGTCCTGACGGTGGCTCCTACAATGAGCAGTTCTTC. As protein: CASSPDGGSYNEQFF.

CDR3 bases: TGCAGCGTTGAGCCCCTAGCGGGGGGGGCCCTCTCCTACAATGAGCAGTTCTTC. As protein: CSVEPLAGGALSYNEQFF. The J gene is TRBJ2-1, the V gene TRBV29-1, with 12 nucleotides matching TRBD2. The CDR3 totals 18 residues. CDR1 is SQVTM, CDR2 ANQGSEA, per germline. The V and J ends lost 3 bases and 0 bases, in that order; junction bases with no gene match: 9.

The chain uses TRBV6-4 and TRBJ1-1; D perhaps matches TRBD1 (5 bases). CDR1 is MRHNA and CDR2 is SNTAGT in the germline V gene. This CDR3 contains 15 residues. V was trimmed by 5 bases and J by 2 bases, leaving 15 bases between them. CDR3 DNA: TGTGCCAGCAGTCCACGAGGGGCGGGAAACACTGAAGCTTTCTTT. As protein: CASSPRGAGNTEAFF.

J is TRBJ2-7 and V is TRBV11-2, with 11 bases aligning to TRBD2. V lost 3 bases, J lost 6 bases, and 7 bases stayed unmatched. This CDR3 comprises 15 residues. Germline CDR1 SGHAT, CDR2 FQNNGV. CDR3 sequence reads: CASSFDLAGGREQYF. The CDR3 region has the DNA TGTGCCAGCAGCTTTGACCTAGCGGGAGGTCGCGAGCAGTACTTC.

This chain links TRBV9 with TRBJ2-1, with D perhaps assigned TRBD1 or TRBD2 (5 bases each). This CDR3 contains 14 residues. Germline V lookup: CDR1 SGDLS, CDR2 YYNGEE. Trimming shortened V by 0 bases and J by 9 bases, and 13 bases separated the two germline ends. As DNA, the CDR3 is TGTGCCAGCAGCGTAGTCCAGTCGGGGCCTGAGCAGTTCTTC. This gives the protein CASSVVQSGPEQFF.

The chain employs TRBV5-1 and TRBJ2-3; tentatively, D is TRBD2 (6 bases). V lost 4 bases and J 5 bases, leaving 14 bases between the germline ends. Germline V gene data show CDR1 as SGHRS and CDR2 as YFSETQ. The CDR3 is 14 amino acids. CDR3 sequence (DNA): TGCGCCAGCAGCCCGGCGGGGCGCGGAGATACGCAGTATTTT. Residues: CASSPAGRGDTQYF.

The chain carries TRBV18 and TRBJ2-5; D ambiguous. The CDR3 has 11 amino acids. V lost 6 bases to trimming and J lost 6 bases, with 8 bases between them. Germline V gene sequence: CDR1 KGHSH, CDR2 LQKENI. The CDR3 nucleotides are TGTGCCAGCTCGGACGACAAGACCCAGTACTTC. This sequence encodes CASSDDKTQYF.

This clone is a singleton in its sample. The chain joins TRBV7-6 to TRBJ2-1, with a tentative D call TRBD2 (5 bases). Trimming cost V 3 bases and J 5 bases, with 8 bases left between them. In germline, CDR1 is SGHVS, CDR2 FNYEAQ. The CDR3 contains 13 residues. CDR3 sequence (DNA): TGTGCCAGCAGCTTGGAGGATAACAATGAGCAGTTCTTC. Translating gives CASSLEDNNEQFF.

The chain carries TRBV19 and TRBJ1-5; D gene ambiguous. CDR1 is LNHDA, CDR2 SQIVND, per germline (reference sequence). The CDR3 runs 15 residues. Deletions cut 2 bases from V and 2 bases from J, with 10 bases between. CDR3 sequence: CASSIKGFGNQPQHF. The CDR3 DNA reads TGTGCCAGTAGTATAAAAGGGTTCGGCAATCAGCCCCAGCATTTT.

The sample holds one count of this clone. The V and J genes are TRBV5-1 and TRBJ2-2; D gene ambiguous. CDR3 size: 13 residues. Germline V gene lookup returns CDR1 SGHRS and CDR2 YFSETQ. The V gene lost 0 bases and the J gene lost 5 bases, with 5 bases spanning the gap. CDR3 in DNA: TGCGCCAGCAGCTTGGGCGGTACCGGGGAGCTGTTTTTT. Its translation: CASSLGGTGELFF.